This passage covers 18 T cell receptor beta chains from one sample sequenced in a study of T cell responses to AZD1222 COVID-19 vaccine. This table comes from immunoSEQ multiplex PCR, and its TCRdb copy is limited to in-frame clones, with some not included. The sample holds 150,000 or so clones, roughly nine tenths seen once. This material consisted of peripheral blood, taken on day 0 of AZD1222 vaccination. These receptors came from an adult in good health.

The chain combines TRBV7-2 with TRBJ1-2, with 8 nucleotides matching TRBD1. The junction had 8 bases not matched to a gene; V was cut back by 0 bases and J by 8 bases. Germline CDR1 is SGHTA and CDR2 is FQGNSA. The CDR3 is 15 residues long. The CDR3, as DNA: TGTGCCAGCAGCTTAGCTTTCCCGACAGGGGACGGCTACACCTTC. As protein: CASSLAFPTGDGYTF. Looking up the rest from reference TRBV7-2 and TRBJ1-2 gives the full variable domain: GAGVSQSPSNKVTEKGKDVELRCDPISGHTALYWYRQSLGQGLEFLIYFQGNSAPDKSGLPSDRFSAERTGGSVSTLTIQRTQQEDSAVYLCASSLAFPTGDGYTFGSGTRLTVV.

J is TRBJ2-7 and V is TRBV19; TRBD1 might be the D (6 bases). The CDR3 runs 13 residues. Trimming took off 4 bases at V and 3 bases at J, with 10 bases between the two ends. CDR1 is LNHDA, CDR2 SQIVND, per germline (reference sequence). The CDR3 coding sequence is TGTGCCAGTAGTAGGACAGCCTACTACGAGCAGTACTTC. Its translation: CASSRTAYYEQYF.

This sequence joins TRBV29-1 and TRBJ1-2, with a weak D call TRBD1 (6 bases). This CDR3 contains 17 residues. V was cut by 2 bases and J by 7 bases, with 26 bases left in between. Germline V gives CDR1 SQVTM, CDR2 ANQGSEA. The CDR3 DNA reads TGCAGCGTTGAAAGGGTTCAAGCGGATGGGGGGGCCGTTGGCTACACCTTC. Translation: CSVERVQADGGAVGYTF. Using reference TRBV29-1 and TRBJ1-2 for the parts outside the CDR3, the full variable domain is SAVISQKPSRDICQRGTSLTIQCQVDSQVTMMFWYRQQPGQSLTLIATANQGSEATYESGFVIDKFPISRPNLTFSTLTVSNMSPEDSSIYLCSVERVQADGGAVGYTFGSGTRLTVV.

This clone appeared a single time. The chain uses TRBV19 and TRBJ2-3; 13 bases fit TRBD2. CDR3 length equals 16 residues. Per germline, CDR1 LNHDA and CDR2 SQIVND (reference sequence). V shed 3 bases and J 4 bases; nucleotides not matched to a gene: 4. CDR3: CASSIGTSGGADTQYF. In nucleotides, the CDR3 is TGTGCCAGTAGTATTGGTACTAGCGGGGGGGCAGATACGCAGTATTTT.

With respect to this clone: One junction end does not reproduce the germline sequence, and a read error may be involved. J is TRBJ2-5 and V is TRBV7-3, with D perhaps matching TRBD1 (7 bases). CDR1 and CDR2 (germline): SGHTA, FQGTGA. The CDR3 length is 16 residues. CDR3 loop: CASSITGSQGGETQYF. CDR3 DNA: TGTGCCAGCAGCATAACAGGGTCCCAGGGGGGAGAGACCCAGTACTTC.

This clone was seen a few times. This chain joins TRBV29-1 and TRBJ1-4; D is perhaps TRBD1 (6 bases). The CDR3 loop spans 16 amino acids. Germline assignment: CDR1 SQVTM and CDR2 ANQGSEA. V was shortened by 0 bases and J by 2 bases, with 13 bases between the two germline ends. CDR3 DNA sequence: TGCAGCGTTGAAGATACAGAAAGGGGGACTAATGAAAAACTGTTTTTT. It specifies CSVEDTERGTNEKLFF.

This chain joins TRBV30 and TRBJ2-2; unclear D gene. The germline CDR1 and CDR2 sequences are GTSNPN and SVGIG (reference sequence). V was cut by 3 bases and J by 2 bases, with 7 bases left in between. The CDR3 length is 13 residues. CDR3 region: CAWRGSNTGELFF. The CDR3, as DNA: TGTGCCTGGAGGGGTTCAAACACCGGGGAGCTGTTTTTT.

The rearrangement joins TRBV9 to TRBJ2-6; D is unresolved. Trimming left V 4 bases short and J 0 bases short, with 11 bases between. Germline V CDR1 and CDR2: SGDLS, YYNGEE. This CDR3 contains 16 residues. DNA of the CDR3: TGTGCCAGCAGCCTGGGCGAGAGCTCTGGGGCCAACGTCCTGACTTTC. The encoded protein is CASSLGESSGANVLTF.

CDR3 protein: CASSGPRTSGGALIEQYF. In DNA, the CDR3 is TGTGCCAGCAGCGGCCCCCGGACTAGCGGGGGGGCCTTAATCGAGCAGTACTTC. The genes are TRBV9 and TRBJ2-7; 15 bases are a match to TRBD2. From germline, CDR1 is SGDLS and CDR2 YYNGEE. This CDR3 spans 18 amino acids. V was clipped by 3 bases and J by 6 bases; unmatched bases: 13.

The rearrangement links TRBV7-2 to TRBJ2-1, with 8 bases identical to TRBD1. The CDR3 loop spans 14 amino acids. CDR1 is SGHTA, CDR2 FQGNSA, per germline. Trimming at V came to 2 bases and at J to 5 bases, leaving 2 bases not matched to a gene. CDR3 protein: CASSLWTGNNEQFF. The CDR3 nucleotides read TGTGCCAGCAGCTTATGGACAGGGAACAATGAGCAGTTCTTC.

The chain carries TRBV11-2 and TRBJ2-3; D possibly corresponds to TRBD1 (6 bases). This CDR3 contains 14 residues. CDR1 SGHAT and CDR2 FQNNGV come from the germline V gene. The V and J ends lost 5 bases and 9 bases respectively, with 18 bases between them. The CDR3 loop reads CASSESGVVGTQYF. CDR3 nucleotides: TGTGCCAGCAGCGAATCAGGGGTTGTTGGCACGCAGTATTTT.

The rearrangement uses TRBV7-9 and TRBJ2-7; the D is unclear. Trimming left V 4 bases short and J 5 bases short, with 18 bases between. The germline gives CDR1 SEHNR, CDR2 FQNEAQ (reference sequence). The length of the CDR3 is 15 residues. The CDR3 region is CASSSSRVGIHEQYF. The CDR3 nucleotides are TGTGCCAGCAGCTCCTCTCGGGTAGGGATCCACGAGCAGTACTTC.

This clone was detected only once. The CDR3 spells CASSMNRDYEQYF. The CDR3, as DNA: TGTGCCAGTAGTATGAACAGGGACTACGAGCAGTACTTC. The chain is built from TRBV19 and TRBJ2-7, with D possibly being TRBD1 (6 bases). CDR1 is LNHDA, CDR2 SQIVND, per germline (reference sequence). Trimming pared 3 bases from V and 3 bases from J, leaving 9 bases between. CDR3 length: 13 amino acids.

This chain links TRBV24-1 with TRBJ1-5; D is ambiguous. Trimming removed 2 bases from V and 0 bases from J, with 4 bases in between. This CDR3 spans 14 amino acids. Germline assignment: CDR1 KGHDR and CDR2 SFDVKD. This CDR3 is CATSDSSSNQPQHF. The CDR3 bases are TGTGCCACCAGTGATTCTTCTAGCAATCAGCCCCAGCATTTT.

In DNA, the CDR3 is TGCAGCGGGGGGCTAGGTGGTCACTACAATGAGCAGTTCTTC. Its protein product is CSGGLGGHYNEQFF. The chain links TRBV29-1 to TRBJ2-1; weak D call: TRBD1 (6 bases). Trimming removed 7 bases at V and 3 bases at J, with 16 bases between. This CDR3 spans 14 amino acids. Per the germline V gene, CDR1 is SQVTM and CDR2 is ANQGSEA.

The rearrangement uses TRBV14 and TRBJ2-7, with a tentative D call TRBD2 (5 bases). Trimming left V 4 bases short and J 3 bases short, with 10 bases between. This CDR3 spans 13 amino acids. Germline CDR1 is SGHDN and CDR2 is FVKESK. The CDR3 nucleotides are TGTGCCAGCAGCCGGGCGGCGGGCTACGAGCAGTACTTC. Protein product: CASSRAAGYEQYF.

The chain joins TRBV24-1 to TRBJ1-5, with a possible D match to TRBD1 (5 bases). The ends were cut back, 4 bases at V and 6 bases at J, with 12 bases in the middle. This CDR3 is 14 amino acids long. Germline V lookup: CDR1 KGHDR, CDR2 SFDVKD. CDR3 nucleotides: TGTGCCACCAGTGAACCAGACACAGGTCAGCCCCAGCATTTT. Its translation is CATSEPDTGQPQHF.

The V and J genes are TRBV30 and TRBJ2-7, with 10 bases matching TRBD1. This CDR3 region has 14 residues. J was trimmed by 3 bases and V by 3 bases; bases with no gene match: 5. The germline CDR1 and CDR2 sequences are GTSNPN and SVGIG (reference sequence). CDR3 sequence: CAWSSGTGDYEQYF. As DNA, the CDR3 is TGTGCCTGGAGCTCCGGGACAGGGGACTACGAGCAGTACTTC.